Listed below are T cell receptor beta chains from one sample, sequenced in a study of CD8 T cells in Susac syndrome. TCRdb reprocessed the immunoSEQ multiplex PCR reads via MiXCR and lists one record per CDR3 protein. The sample yields fewer than 90,000 distinct CDR3 sequences, nearly 95% seen once. Sequencing used CD8+ T cells from PBMCs. These receptors all stem from a human donor with Susac syndrome. The CDR3 runs from the conserved cysteine through the conserved F or W. Each record gives: clone size, J gene, D gene, V gene, CDR3 protein, CDR3 DNA. A D gene is named only where the DNA matches it firmly. Size is stated for part of the rows, as once, few or many counts, or as a class when the clone is expanded.

clone_size: once
j_call: TRBJ2-1
d_call: .
v_call: TRBV9
cdr3_aa: CASSAGDRGRSNEQFF
cdr3_nt: TGTGCCAGCAGCGCGGGGGACAGAGGCAGATCCAATGAGCAGTTCTTC

clone_size: .
j_call: TRBJ1-1
d_call: .
v_call: TRBV30
cdr3_aa: CAWSVLGGTEAFF
cdr3_nt: TGTGCCTGGAGTGTTTTGGGGGGTACTGAAGCTTTCTTT

clone_size: .
j_call: TRBJ2-2
d_call: .
v_call: TRBV11-3
cdr3_aa: CASSFAGPQGGELFF
cdr3_nt: TGTGCCAGCAGCTTCGCGGGCCCCCAGGGTGGGGAGCTGTTTTTT

clone_size: .
j_call: TRBJ2-5
d_call: TRBD1
v_call: TRBV12-5
cdr3_aa: CASGLDRGVSRETQYF
cdr3_nt: TGTGCTAGTGGTTTGGACAGGGGGGTATCCAGAGAGACCCAGTACTTC

clone_size: .
j_call: TRBJ2-3
d_call: .
v_call: TRBV4-3
cdr3_aa: CASSPEGRILKYF
cdr3_nt: TGCGCCAGCAGCCCCGAGGGGCGGATCCTCAAGTATTTT

clone_size: .
j_call: TRBJ2-1
d_call: .
v_call: TRBV7-9
cdr3_aa: CASSAQGFNEQFF
cdr3_nt: TGTGCCAGCAGCGCCCAGGGTTTCAATGAGCAGTTCTTC

clone_size: .
j_call: TRBJ2-4
d_call: .
v_call: TRBV5-1
cdr3_aa: CASSPTGFLQYF
cdr3_nt: TGCGCCAGCAGCCCAACAGGGTTTCTTCAGTACTTC

clone_size: .
j_call: TRBJ2-7
d_call: .
v_call: TRBV12-3/TRBV12-4
cdr3_aa: CASSTTGLTYEQYF
cdr3_nt: TGTGCCAGCAGTACCACGGGACTGACCTACGAGCAGTACTTC

clone_size: .
j_call: TRBJ2-7
d_call: .
v_call: TRBV15
cdr3_aa: CATSALSGFSYEQYF
cdr3_nt: TGTGCCACCAGCGCCCTTAGCGGCTTCTCCTACGAGCAGTACTTC

clone_size: .
j_call: TRBJ1-2
d_call: .
v_call: TRBV29-1
cdr3_aa: CSVVDSNYGYTF
cdr3_nt: TGCAGCGTTGTGGACAGTAACTATGGCTACACCTTC

clone_size: .
j_call: TRBJ1-5
d_call: .
v_call: TRBV7-2
cdr3_aa: CASSPTANSNQPQHF
cdr3_nt: TGTGCCAGCAGCCCAACGGCGAATAGCAATCAGCCCCAGCATTTT

clone_size: .
j_call: TRBJ2-7
d_call: .
v_call: TRBV18
cdr3_aa: CASSLLRQTESYEQYF
cdr3_nt: TGTGCCAGCTCACTCCTTAGACAAACGGAATCCTACGAGCAGTACTTC

clone_size: .
j_call: TRBJ2-7
d_call: TRBD2
v_call: TRBV19
cdr3_aa: CASSIGTSGSSKYYEQYF
cdr3_nt: TGTGCCAGTAGCATCGGGACTAGCGGGAGTTCAAAATACTACGAGCAGTACTTC

clone_size: .
j_call: TRBJ2-5
d_call: .
v_call: TRBV19
cdr3_aa: CASSGPKETQYF
cdr3_nt: TGTGCCAGTAGTGGCCCCAAAGAGACCCAGTACTTC

clone_size: .
j_call: TRBJ2-1
d_call: TRBD2
v_call: TRBV4-3
cdr3_aa: CASSHTSGSHNEQFF
cdr3_nt: TGCGCCAGCAGTCACACTAGCGGGAGTCACAATGAGCAGTTCTTC

clone_size: .
j_call: TRBJ2-1
d_call: .
v_call: TRBV7-9
cdr3_aa: CASSLSGPGDEQFF
cdr3_nt: TGTGCCAGCAGCTTATCAGGGCCGGGGGATGAGCAGTTCTTC

clone_size: .
j_call: TRBJ2-5
d_call: .
v_call: TRBV5-6
cdr3_aa: CASSFDWGWQETQYF
cdr3_nt: TGTGCCAGCAGCTTCGATTGGGGGTGGCAAGAGACCCAGTACTTC

clone_size: few
j_call: TRBJ2-1
d_call: TRBD2
v_call: TRBV7-7
cdr3_aa: CASSSGLAAYNEQFF
cdr3_nt: TGTGCTAGCAGCTCCGGACTAGCGGCGTACAATGAGCAGTTCTTC

clone_size: .
j_call: TRBJ2-1
d_call: .
v_call: TRBV20-1
cdr3_aa: CSAPGSGDMGEQFF
cdr3_nt: TGCAGTGCACCCGGGAGTGGGGATATGGGTGAGCAGTTCTTC

clone_size: .
j_call: TRBJ2-5
d_call: .
v_call: TRBV28
cdr3_aa: CASSQTFQETQYF
cdr3_nt: TGTGCCAGCAGTCAGACGTTCCAAGAGACCCAGTACTTC

clone_size: once
j_call: TRBJ2-5
d_call: TRBD1
v_call: TRBV13
cdr3_aa: CASSTPQDRQETQYF
cdr3_nt: TGTGCCAGCAGCACACCACAGGACAGGCAAGAGACCCAGTACTTC

clone_size: .
j_call: TRBJ2-1
d_call: .
v_call: TRBV20-1
cdr3_aa: CSAPPVQSQDEQFF
cdr3_nt: TGCAGTGCTCCACCCGTGCAGAGCCAGGATGAGCAGTTCTTC

clone_size: .
j_call: TRBJ1-2
d_call: TRBD1
v_call: TRBV27
cdr3_aa: CASNPKGRTGDGYTF
cdr3_nt: TGTGCCAGCAACCCCAAAGGGAGGACAGGGGATGGCTACACCTTC

clone_size: .
j_call: TRBJ1-5
d_call: .
v_call: TRBV7-9
cdr3_aa: CASSFPAQPQHF
cdr3_nt: TGTGCCAGCAGCTTTCCAGCCCAGCCCCAGCATTTT

clone_size: .
j_call: TRBJ2-1
d_call: .
v_call: TRBV4-3
cdr3_aa: CASSQGTWTDGGGDEQFF
cdr3_nt: TGCGCCAGCAGCCAAGGAACTTGGACAGACGGAGGGGGGGATGAGCAGTTCTTC